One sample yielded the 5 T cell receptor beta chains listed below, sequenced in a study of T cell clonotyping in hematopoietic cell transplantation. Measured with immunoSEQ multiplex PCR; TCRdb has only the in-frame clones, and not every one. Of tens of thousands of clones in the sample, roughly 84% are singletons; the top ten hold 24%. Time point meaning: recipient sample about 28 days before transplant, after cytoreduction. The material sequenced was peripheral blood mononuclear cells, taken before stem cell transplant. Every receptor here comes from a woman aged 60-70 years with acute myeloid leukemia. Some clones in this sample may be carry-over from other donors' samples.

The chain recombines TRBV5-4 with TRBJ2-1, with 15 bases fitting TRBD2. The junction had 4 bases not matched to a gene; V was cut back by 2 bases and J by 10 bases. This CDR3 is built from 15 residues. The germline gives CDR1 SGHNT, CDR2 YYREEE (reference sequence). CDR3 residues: CASSFGLAGGGEQFF. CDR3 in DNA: TGTGCCAGCAGCTTCGGACTAGCGGGAGGGGGCGAGCAGTTCTTC. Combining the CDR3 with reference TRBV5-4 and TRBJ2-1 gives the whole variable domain ETGVTQSPTHLIKTRGQQVTLRCSSQSGHNTVSWYQQALGQGPQFIFQYYREEENGRGNFPPRFSGLQFPNYSSELNVNALELDDSALYLCASSFGLAGGGEQFFGPGTRLTVL.

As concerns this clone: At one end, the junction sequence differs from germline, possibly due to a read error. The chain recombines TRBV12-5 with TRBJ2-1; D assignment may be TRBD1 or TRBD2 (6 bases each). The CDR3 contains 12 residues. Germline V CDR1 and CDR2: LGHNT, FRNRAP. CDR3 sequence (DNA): TGTGCTAGTGGCTTGGAGGGGACAGAGCAGTTCTTC. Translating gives CASGLEGTEQFF.

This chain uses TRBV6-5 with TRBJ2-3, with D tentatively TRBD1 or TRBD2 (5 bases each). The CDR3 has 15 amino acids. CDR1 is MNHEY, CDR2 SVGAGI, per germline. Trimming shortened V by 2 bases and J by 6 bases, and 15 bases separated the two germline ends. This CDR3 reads CASSYRSWGSDTQYF. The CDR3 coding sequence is TGTGCCAGCAGTTACCGGTCTTGGGGGTCGGATACGCAGTATTTT.

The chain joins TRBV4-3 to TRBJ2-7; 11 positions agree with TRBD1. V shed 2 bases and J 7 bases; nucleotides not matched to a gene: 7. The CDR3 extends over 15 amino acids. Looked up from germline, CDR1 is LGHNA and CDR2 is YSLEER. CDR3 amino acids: CASSQIGQGASEQYF. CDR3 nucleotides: TGCGCCAGCAGCCAAATAGGACAGGGGGCGAGTGAGCAGTACTTC.

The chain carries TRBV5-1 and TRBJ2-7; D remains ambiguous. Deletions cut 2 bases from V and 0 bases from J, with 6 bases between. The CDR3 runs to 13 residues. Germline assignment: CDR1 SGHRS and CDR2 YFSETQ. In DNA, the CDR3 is TGCGCCAGCAGCTTCCTACCCTCCTACGAGCAGTACTTC. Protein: CASSFLPSYEQYF.